This TCR beta chain came from a study of early T cells in non-severe SARS-CoV-2 infection. Study background: Unpaired chains resulted from sequencing bulk RNA of unsorted whole blood. Study outcomes and limitations: VDJdb matches were skewed toward anti-spike CD8 T cell responses.

The germline V gene has CDR1 SGHNT and CDR2 YENEEA. The CDR3 length is 15 residues. V shed 7 bases and J 9 bases; nucleotides not matched to a gene: 9. Each CDR3 protein is one row after TCRdb ran MiXCR on the 5' RACE reads. The sample includes about 80,000 distinct CDR3 sequences, 12% of them seen just once. About this clonotype itself: The target antigen is unknown.

The receptor's source is an adult who was a healthcare worker with PCR-confirmed SARS-CoV-2 infection or an uninfected control (not recorded which). Sequenced material: whole blood. V is TRBV11-3 and J is TRBJ2-1, with TRBD2 matching 13 bases. The CDR3 reads CASTEGLAGRIEQFF. In DNA, the CDR3 is TGTGCCAGCACGGAGGGACTAGCGGGAAGGATTGAGCAGTTCTTC.